What follows are 26 T cell receptor beta chains derived from one specimen sequenced in a study of Tregs in tolerant kidney transplant recipients. This table comes from immunoSEQ multiplex PCR, and its TCRdb copy is limited to in-frame clones, with some not included. Among 200,000 to 300,000 clones listed, about 80% were seen once. Sequencing was carried out using CD4+ T cells from blood. Receptors originate from a human donor in good health.

The chain employs TRBV19 and TRBJ2-3; tentative D call: TRBD1 (6 bases). Germline V gene sequence: CDR1 LNHDA, CDR2 SQIVND (reference sequence). The CDR3 consists of 15 residues. V shed 1 base and J shed 2 bases, with 10 bases lying between them. In DNA, the CDR3 is TGTGCCAGTAGTATAGGGGACATCGTCACAGATACGCAGTATTTT. It is translated as CASSIGDIVTDTQYF.

The CDR3 nucleotides read TGTGCCAGCAGTGAAGCGGGGACGAGCGGAGGGGAGCAGTACTTC. It yields the protein CASSEAGTSGGEQYF. The V gene is TRBV6-1, the J gene TRBJ2-7; tentatively, D is TRBD2 (6 bases). The V end lost 0 bases, the J end lost 7 bases, and 16 bases lay between the germline ends. The CDR3 covers 15 residues. Germline V gives CDR1 MNHNS, CDR2 SASEGT.

This clone appeared a few times. This chain uses TRBV7-9 with TRBJ2-7; D gene ambiguous. Germline CDR1 reads SEHNR; CDR2 reads FQNEAQ (reference sequence). The CDR3 totals 12 residues. The germline V and J ends were trimmed by 1 base and 5 bases, with 6 bases remaining between them. The CDR3 DNA reads TGTGCCAGCAGCTTAGTAGAGAACGAGCAGTACTTC. Protein sequence: CASSLVENEQYF.

This chain links TRBV7-8 with TRBJ1-2; possibly TRBD1 for D (5 bases). Germline CDR1 and CDR2: SGHVS and FQNEAQ. The CDR3 is made up of 15 amino acids. V gave up 1 base and J gave up 8 bases, with 17 bases separating them. The CDR3 sequence: CASSLGGGSRRGYTF. The CDR3 DNA follows: TGTGCCAGCAGCTTAGGGGGCGGCAGTCGACGGGGCTACACCTTC. The full variable domain, completed using reference TRBV7-8 and TRBJ1-2, is GAGVSQSPRYKVAKRGQDVALRCDPISGHVSLFWYQQALGQGPEFLTYFQNEAQLDKSGLPSDRFFAERPEGSVSTLKIQRTQQEDSAVYLCASSLGGGSRRGYTFGSGTRLTVV.

This clone was recorded once. The J gene is TRBJ2-1, the V gene TRBV19; TRBD1 might be the D (5 bases). The CDR3 sequence is 12 residues long. V was clipped by 3 bases and J by 6 bases, with 6 bases between them. Germline loops: CDR1 LNHDA, CDR2 SQIVND (reference sequence). This CDR3 is CASSIGANEQFF. CDR3 nucleotide sequence: TGTGCCAGTAGTATTGGGGCCAATGAGCAGTTCTTC.

The CDR3 loop is CASSKGAGAKETQYF. CDR3 bases: TGTGCCAGCAGCAAAGGGGCGGGGGCCAAAGAGACCCAGTACTTC. V usage is TRBV7-9 and J usage is TRBJ2-5, with D possibly being TRBD2 (7 bases). Trimming removed 5 bases from V and 3 bases from J, with 16 bases in between. Germline-derived CDR1 and CDR2 are SEHNR and FQNEAQ (reference sequence). The CDR3 consists of 15 residues.

The V gene is TRBV18, the J gene TRBJ2-7, with D perhaps TRBD2 (6 bases). In germline, CDR1 is KGHSH, CDR2 LQKENI. V lost 3 bases to trimming and J lost 0 bases, with 15 bases between them. CDR3 size: 16 residues. Written as DNA, the CDR3 is TGTGCCAGCTCACCGAGTGCGGGGTTAAGCTCCTACGAGCAGTACTTC. Its protein product is CASSPSAGLSSYEQYF.

The chain is built from TRBV10-1 and TRBJ2-3, with D hard to call. Deletions cut 3 bases from V and 0 bases from J, with 4 bases between. Germline assignment: CDR1 WNHNN and CDR2 SYGVQD (reference sequence). The CDR3 spans 13 residues. The CDR3 sequence: CASSEDSTDTQYF. The CDR3 coding sequence is TGCGCCAGCAGTGAAGACAGCACAGATACGCAGTATTTT.

In its sample, this clone was seen a few times. The germline gene is not matched at one end of the junction; a read error may be the cause. The V call is TRBV6-1, the J call TRBJ1-5; D unresolved. Per the germline V gene, CDR1 is MNHNS and CDR2 is SASEGT. This CDR3 contains 9 residues. The CDR3 bases are TGTGCCAGCAGTCAGCCCCAGCATTTT. The encoded protein is CASSQPQHF.

V is TRBV11-2 and J is TRBJ2-5; 10 bases match TRBD2. V shed 4 bases, J shed 10 bases, and the junction held 12 bases outside the gene matches. Germline lookup yields CDR1 SGHAT and CDR2 FQNNGV. CDR3 length: 15 residues. In nucleotides, the CDR3 is TGTGCCAGCAGCTCAACCAGCGGGAGGGCCGTTGGCCAGTACTTC. Translated: CASSSTSGRAVGQYF.

The V gene is TRBV6-5, the J gene TRBJ1-5, with D maybe TRBD1 (5 bases). Germline V gives CDR1 MNHEY, CDR2 SVGAGI. CDR3 length: 14 amino acids. Trimming pared 1 base from V and 4 bases from J, leaving 8 bases between. In DNA, the CDR3 is TGTGCCAGCAGTTACTACCGGGGGAATCAGCCCCAGCATTTT. Translated: CASSYYRGNQPQHF.

This clone appeared a single time. The rearrangement links TRBV6-4 to TRBJ2-1; 9 nucleotides line up with TRBD2. V shed 0 bases and J 5 bases; nucleotides not matched to a gene: 11. The CDR3 consists of 18 residues. Germline CDR1 reads MRHNA; CDR2 reads SNTAGT. The CDR3 region is CASSDSGYGGGVNNEQFF. The CDR3 region has the DNA TGTGCCAGCAGTGACTCGGGCTATGGCGGGGGGGTTAACAATGAGCAGTTCTTC.

V usage is TRBV5-1 and J usage is TRBJ2-1; 8 nucleotides match TRBD2. With 4 bases clipped from V and 3 bases from J, the junction kept 6 bases outside the gene matches. Germline assignment: CDR1 SGHRS and CDR2 YFSETQ. This CDR3 spans 15 amino acids. For the CDR3, the DNA is TGCGCCAGCAGCCTCCGGGAGGGCCTCTACAATGAGCAGTTCTTC. Protein sequence: CASSLREGLYNEQFF. Full variable domain (rest looked up from reference TRBV5-1 and TRBJ2-1): KAGVTQTPRYLIKTRGQQVTLSCSPISGHRSVSWYQQTPGQGLQFLFEYFSETQRNKGNFPGRFSGRQFSNSRSEMNVSTLELGDSALYLCASSLREGLYNEQFFGPGTRLTVL.

This clone was seen once. This chain links TRBV19 with TRBJ1-2, with unresolved D. The CDR3 runs 12 residues. Germline V gene lookup returns CDR1 LNHDA and CDR2 SQIVND (reference sequence). V was shortened by 5 bases and J by 8 bases, with 12 bases between the two germline ends. Written as DNA, the CDR3 is TGTGCCAGTAGTGGACGGAGGAGGGGCTACACCTTC. This sequence encodes CASSGRRRGYTF.

The V call is TRBV15, the J call TRBJ2-7; D may match TRBD1 or TRBD2 (5 bases each). The CDR3 has 14 amino acids. CDR1 and CDR2 from the germline V gene are LNHNV and YYDKDF (reference sequence). The ends were cut back, 0 bases at V and 4 bases at J, with 10 bases in the middle. The CDR3 coding sequence is TGTGCCACCAGCAGAGATCGGGGCCAATACGAGCAGTACTTC. This sequence encodes CATSRDRGQYEQYF.

The CDR3 spells CASRRTVGRTNSPLHF. DNA of the CDR3: TGTGCCAGCAGGAGGACAGTTGGGCGGACAAATTCACCCCTCCACTTT. V is TRBV2 and J is TRBJ1-6; D is perhaps TRBD1 (6 bases). CDR1 is SNHLY and CDR2 is FYNNEI in the germline V gene. V lost 6 bases, J lost 7 bases, and 19 bases lay in between. The CDR3 contains 16 residues. The variable domain in full, completed from reference TRBV2 and TRBJ1-6, reads EPEVTQTPSHQVTQMGQEVILRCVPISNHLYFYWYRQILGQKVEFLVSFYNNEISEKSEIFDDQFSVERPDGSNFTLKIRSTKLEDSAMYFCASRRTVGRTNSPLHFGNGTRLTVT.

The chain couples TRBV29-1 to TRBJ1-2, with 8 bases that match TRBD1. The germline V gene has CDR1 SQVTM and CDR2 ANQGSEA. There are 12 residues in the CDR3. V lost 5 bases and J lost 8; bases outside the gene matches: 7. CDR3 amino acids: CSVSGGRSGYTF. Written as DNA, the CDR3 is TGCAGCGTTTCAGGGGGCCGGTCGGGCTACACCTTC.

Worth noting for this clone: In the same sample, other DNA sequences code for this CDR3. The rearrangement uses TRBV5-1 and TRBJ2-5, with D possibly called TRBD1 or TRBD2 (5 bases each). Germline CDR1 SGHRS, CDR2 YFSETQ. The CDR3 is 14 residues long. Deletions cut 0 bases from V and 5 bases from J, with 11 bases between. CDR3 nucleotide sequence: TGCGCCAGCAGCTTGGGGACGGGGCGGGAGACCCAGTACTTC. Translation gives CASSLGTGRETQYF. Together with reference TRBV5-1 and TRBJ2-5, the CDR3 gives the full variable domain: KAGVTQTPRYLIKTRGQQVTLSCSPISGHRSVSWYQQTPGQGLQFLFEYFSETQRNKGNFPGRFSGRQFSNSRSEMNVSTLELGDSALYLCASSLGTGRETQYFGPGTRLLVL.

V gene TRBV21-1 combines with J gene TRBJ2-1; the DNA was not used to check the table's D call, TRBD1. TRBV21-1 is described as a pseudogene. This CDR3 spans 15 amino acids. The CDR3 DNA sequence: TGTGCCAGCAGCAAAGCACAGGGGGCGGCACATGAGCAGTTCTTC. Amino acids: CASSKAQGAAHEQFF.

The chain is built from TRBV30 and TRBJ1-1; 8 nucleotides align to TRBD1. Germline lookup yields CDR1 GTSNPN and CDR2 SVGIG (reference sequence). The length of the CDR3 is 13 residues. The V and J ends lost 2 bases and 6 bases, in that order; junction bases with no gene match: 5. DNA for the CDR3: TGTGCCTGGAGTACCAGGACAGGGTCTGAAGCTTTCTTT. It is translated as CAWSTRTGSEAFF.

The chain links TRBV7-2 to TRBJ1-2; no clear D gene. The CDR3 is 13 amino acids. Trimming pared 1 base from V and 1 base from J, leaving 4 bases between. Germline V gives CDR1 SGHTA, CDR2 FQGNSA. The CDR3 DNA reads TGTGCCAGCAGCTTAGGACATAACTATGGCTACACCTTC. Translating it yields CASSLGHNYGYTF.

This clone is a singleton in its sample. The chain couples TRBV30 to TRBJ2-7; D is tentatively TRBD1 or TRBD2 (6 bases each). CDR3 size: 15 residues. Germline V gene lookup returns CDR1 GTSNPN and CDR2 SVGIG (reference sequence). V was clipped by 3 bases and J by 3 bases, with 18 bases between them. CDR3 region: CAWSGGGPGRYEQYF. The CDR3 coding sequence is TGTGCCTGGAGCGGGGGCGGGCCGGGGCGCTACGAGCAGTACTTC.

The rearrangement joins TRBV13 to TRBJ2-7; 14 bases line up with TRBD2. This CDR3 comprises 15 residues. J gave up 6 bases and V 4 bases, and 5 bases lay outside the gene matches. Per germline, CDR1 PRHDT and CDR2 FYEKMQ (reference sequence). The CDR3 sequence: CASSWGLAGVGEQYF. The DNA of the CDR3 is TGTGCCAGCAGCTGGGGACTAGCGGGAGTTGGCGAGCAGTACTTC.

The count of this clone is one. The chain is built from TRBV2 and TRBJ1-2; D remains unclear. The V end was cut by 5 bases, the J end by 4 bases, with 5 bases between. The CDR3 is 11 residues long. Germline CDR1 reads SNHLY; CDR2 reads FYNNEI. CDR3 coding DNA: TGTGCCAGCAGTTTATTCTATGGCTACACCTTC. Translated: CASSLFYGYTF. Based on the CDR3 plus reference TRBV2 and TRBJ1-2, the full variable domain is EPEVTQTPSHQVTQMGQEVILRCVPISNHLYFYWYRQILGQKVEFLVSFYNNEISEKSEIFDDQFSVERPDGSNFTLKIRSTKLEDSAMYFCASSLFYGYTFGSGTRLTVV.

The chain recombines TRBV7-6 with TRBJ2-5; TRBD1 might be the D (5 bases). The germline V and J ends were trimmed by 1 base and 5 bases, with 8 bases remaining between them. The CDR3 runs 13 residues. Per the germline V gene, CDR1 is SGHVS and CDR2 is FNYEAQ. The CDR3, as DNA: TGTGCCAGCAGCTTAGGCAGGGCGGAGACCCAGTACTTC. Translating gives CASSLGRAETQYF. The variable domain in full, completed from reference TRBV7-6 and TRBJ2-5, reads GAGVSQSPRYKVTKRGQDVALRCDPISGHVSLYWYRQALGQGPEFLTYFNYEAQQDKSGLPNDRFSAERPEGSISTLTIQRTEQRDSAMYRCASSLGRAETQYFGPGTRLLVL.

This chain links TRBV15 with TRBJ1-4; D not certain. Germline assignment: CDR1 LNHNV and CDR2 YYDKDF (reference sequence). CDR3 length: 16 residues. Trimming shortened V by 5 bases and J by 2 bases, and 15 bases separated the two germline ends. DNA for the CDR3: TGTGCCACCAGCCTTACCCTACAGAGCACTAATGAAAAACTGTTTTTT. Translation: CATSLTLQSTNEKLFF.